The rows below give T cell receptor beta chains drawn from one sample of a study of beta chain features in type 1 diabetes. Method: immunoSEQ multiplex PCR; TCRdb's copy keeps in-frame clones and lacks some. This sample has about 360,000 clones, with roughly 13% found just once. Sequenced material: naive CD4+ T cells from blood. These receptor sequences come from a man in his late teens or twenties in good health. Each CDR3 is given with its conserved first and last residue. Fields, in order: CDR3 protein, CDR3 DNA, clone size, D gene, J gene, V gene. The D gene is left open where the match is weak. A clone size is listed for some rows: how often the clone was seen (once, few, many), or a class if it is expanded.

CDR3 protein: CASSLVGTSYEQYF
CDR3 DNA: TGTGCCAGCAGCTTAGTTGGGACTAGCTACGAGCAGTACTTC
clone size: few
D gene: TRBD2
J gene: TRBJ2-7
V gene: TRBV7-2

CDR3 protein: CASSFGTGSREQYF
CDR3 DNA: TGTGCCAGCAGTTTTGGGACAGGGTCACGGGAGCAGTACTTC
clone size: .
D gene: TRBD1
J gene: TRBJ2-7
V gene: TRBV28

CDR3 protein: CASRRLQTLYNEQFF
CDR3 DNA: TGTGCCAGCAGGCGACTCCAGACTCTTTACAATGAGCAGTTCTTC
clone size: few
D gene: .
J gene: TRBJ2-1
V gene: TRBV6-5

CDR3 protein: CASSYSAVWSSYEQYF
CDR3 DNA: TGTGCCAGCAGTTACTCAGCGGTCTGGAGCTCCTACGAGCAGTACTTC
clone size: .
D gene: .
J gene: TRBJ2-7
V gene: TRBV6-5

CDR3 protein: CASSYPQAKGNGYTF
CDR3 DNA: TGTGCCAGCAGTTACCCCCAGGCCAAGGGGAATGGCTACACCTTC
clone size: .
D gene: .
J gene: TRBJ1-2
V gene: TRBV6-6

CDR3 protein: CASSPLGGLDSPLHF
CDR3 DNA: TGTGCCAGCTCACCTTTGGGGGGACTAGACTCACCCCTCCACTTT
clone size: .
D gene: .
J gene: TRBJ1-6
V gene: TRBV18

CDR3 protein: CASSLRAGGDTEAFF
CDR3 DNA: TGTGCCAGCTCACTACGGGCCGGAGGAGACACTGAAGCTTTCTTT
clone size: .
D gene: .
J gene: TRBJ1-1
V gene: TRBV18

CDR3 protein: CASTKQGVNEQFF
CDR3 DNA: TGTGCCAGCACTAAACAGGGAGTCAATGAGCAGTTCTTC
clone size: .
D gene: .
J gene: TRBJ2-1
V gene: TRBV25-1

CDR3 protein: CASSLDSMRGNTIYF
CDR3 DNA: TGTGCCAGCAGCTTGGACAGCATGAGGGGAAACACCATATATTTT
clone size: few
D gene: .
J gene: TRBJ1-3
V gene: TRBV7-9

CDR3 protein: CASSAQDRSYNEQFF
CDR3 DNA: TGTGCCAGCAGCGCTCAGGACAGATCCTACAATGAGCAGTTCTTC
clone size: .
D gene: .
J gene: TRBJ2-1
V gene: TRBV9

CDR3 protein: CAWSVNRDLGYTF
CDR3 DNA: TGTGCCTGGAGTGTGAACAGGGACCTTGGCTACACCTTC
clone size: .
D gene: .
J gene: TRBJ1-2
V gene: TRBV30

CDR3 protein: CASSLPLTGGDEQFF
CDR3 DNA: TGTGCCAGCAGCCTTCCTTTGACAGGGGGGGACGAGCAGTTCTTC
clone size: .
D gene: TRBD1
J gene: TRBJ2-1
V gene: TRBV7-2

CDR3 protein: CASSPRTDRETQYF
CDR3 DNA: TGCGCCAGCAGCCCGAGGACGGACAGGGAGACCCAGTACTTC
clone size: few
D gene: TRBD1
J gene: TRBJ2-5
V gene: TRBV4-3

CDR3 protein: CASSQDGQQPQHF
CDR3 DNA: TGTGCCAGCAGCCAAGATGGACAACAGCCCCAGCATTTT
clone size: few
D gene: .
J gene: TRBJ1-5
V gene: TRBV4-2

CDR3 protein: CASSQDQTGLRETQYF
CDR3 DNA: TGTGCCAGCAGCCAAGATCAGACAGGCCTCAGGGAGACCCAGTACTTC
clone size: .
D gene: .
J gene: TRBJ2-5
V gene: TRBV14

CDR3 protein: CASSLAREQFF
CDR3 DNA: TGTGCCAGCAGCTTGGCCAGAGAGCAGTTCTTC
clone size: .
D gene: .
J gene: TRBJ2-1
V gene: TRBV5-4

CDR3 protein: CATSRGQDSNYGYTF
CDR3 DNA: TGTGCCACCAGCAGAGGCCAGGACAGCAACTATGGCTACACCTTC
clone size: .
D gene: .
J gene: TRBJ1-2
V gene: TRBV15

CDR3 protein: CASSLALAGGQNEQFF
CDR3 DNA: TGTGCCAGCAGCTTGGCACTAGCGGGGGGCCAAAATGAGCAGTTCTTC
clone size: .
D gene: TRBD2
J gene: TRBJ2-1
V gene: TRBV5-4

CDR3 protein: CASSATGERETQYF
CDR3 DNA: TGTGCCAGCAGCGCGACAGGGGAGCGAGAGACCCAGTACTTC
clone size: few
D gene: TRBD1
J gene: TRBJ2-5
V gene: TRBV7-9

CDR3 protein: CASSPGGAANQPQHF
CDR3 DNA: TGTGCCAGCAGCCCCGGGGGGGCCGCCAATCAGCCCCAGCATTTT
clone size: .
D gene: .
J gene: TRBJ1-5
V gene: TRBV7-2

CDR3 protein: CASSLVAAGQPQHF
CDR3 DNA: TGTGCCAGCAGCTTGGTGGCAGCGGGTCAGCCCCAGCATTTT
clone size: few
D gene: .
J gene: TRBJ1-5
V gene: TRBV5-5

CDR3 protein: CASSLATANTEAFF
CDR3 DNA: TGCGCCAGCAGCTTGGCGACAGCGAACACTGAAGCTTTCTTT
clone size: few
D gene: .
J gene: TRBJ1-1
V gene: TRBV5-1